This entry is about one TCR beta chain. CDR3 length equals 16 residues. After removal of 4 bases from V and 6 bases from J, the junction contained 8 bases not matched to a gene. Germline V lookup: CDR1 SGHRS, CDR2 YFSETQ. These data come from a study of control samples from healthy donors and cancer patients. This table comes from immunoSEQ multiplex PCR, and its TCRdb copy is limited to in-frame clones, with some not included. The table lists around 140,000 clones, roughly nine tenths of them singletons. This receptor was taken from a man aged 50-59 years with head and neck cancer. Source material: PBMCs. The chain carries TRBV5-1 and TRBJ1-4; 11 bases are shared with TRBD1. CDR3 sequence (DNA): TGCGCCAGCAGCAAGGGACAGGGGGTACGGGATGAAAAACTGTTTTTT. Translation: CASSKGQGVRDEKLFF.